This T cell receptor beta chain appears in the sequencing data of a study of beta chain features in type 1 diabetes. About the research overall: Healthy donors resembled patients in age, gender and cell yields.

The authors reverse transcribed all of the isolated RNA, so sequencing captured expressed TCRB transcripts. Measured with immunoSEQ multiplex PCR; TCRdb has only the in-frame clones, and not every one. The sample has 10,000 to 15,000 clones; approximately 47% are singletons. This CDR3 spans 15 amino acids. Per the germline V gene, CDR1 is MGHRA and CDR2 is YSYEKL. V was pared by 4 bases and J by 7 bases, with 17 bases between. The source material was stem cell memory CD4+ T cells from blood. The chain combines TRBV4-1 with TRBJ2-1; TRBD2 might be the D (7 bases). The receptor was isolated from a man younger than 35 in good health. This chain's CDR3 is CASSRPRGPQNEQFF. In DNA, the CDR3 is TGCGCCAGCAGCCGCCCGCGGGGGCCCCAGAATGAGCAGTTCTTC.